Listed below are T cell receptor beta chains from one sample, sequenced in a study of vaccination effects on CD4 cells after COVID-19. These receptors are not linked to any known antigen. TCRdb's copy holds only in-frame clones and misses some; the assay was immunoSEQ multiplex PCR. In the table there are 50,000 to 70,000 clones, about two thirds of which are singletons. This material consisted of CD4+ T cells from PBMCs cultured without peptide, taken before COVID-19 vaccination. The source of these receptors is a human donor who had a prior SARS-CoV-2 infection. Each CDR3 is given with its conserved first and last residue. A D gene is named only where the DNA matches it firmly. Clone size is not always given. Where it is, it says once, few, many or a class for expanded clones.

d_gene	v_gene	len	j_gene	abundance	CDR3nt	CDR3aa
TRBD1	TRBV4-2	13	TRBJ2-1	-	TGTGCCAGCAGCCCGAACAGGGGGAATGAGCAGTTCTTC	CASSPNRGNEQFF
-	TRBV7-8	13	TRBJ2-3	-	TGTGCCAGCAGCTTGTACGCCACAGATACGCAGTATTTT	CASSLYATDTQYF
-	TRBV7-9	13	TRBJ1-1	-	TGTGCCAGCAGCTTAGATACAGGGACTGAAGCTTTCTTT	CASSLDTGTEAFF
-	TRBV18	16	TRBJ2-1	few	TGTGCCAGCTCACCAGAGGGGGTAATGTCCTACAATGAGCAGTTCTTC	CASSPEGVMSYNEQFF
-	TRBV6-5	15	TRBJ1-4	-	TGTGCCAGCAGTTCAGGGATGTTACTCGGGGAAAAACTGTTTTTT	CASSSGMLLGEKLFF
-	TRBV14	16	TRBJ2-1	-	TGTGCCAGCAGCCAAACTGGACAGCCCTCCTACAATGAGCAGTTCTTC	CASSQTGQPSYNEQFF
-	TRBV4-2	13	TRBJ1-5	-	TGTGCCAGCAGCCAAGACAGGAATCAGCCCCAGCATTTT	CASSQDRNQPQHF
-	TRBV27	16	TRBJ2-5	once	TGTGCCAGCAGACCGGGACACCGTAGAACCCAAGAGACCCAGTACTTC	CASRPGHRRTQETQYF
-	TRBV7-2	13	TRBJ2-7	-	TGTGCCAGCAGCTTCATACAGCGCTACGAGCAGTACTTC	CASSFIQRYEQYF
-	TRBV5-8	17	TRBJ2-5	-	TGTGCCAGCAGCTTGCCTATTAAGAGGGCGGGACAAGAGACCCAGTACTTC	CASSLPIKRAGQETQYF
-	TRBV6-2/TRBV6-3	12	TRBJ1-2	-	TGTGCCAGCAGTTGGACTAACTATGGCTACACCTTC	CASSWTNYGYTF
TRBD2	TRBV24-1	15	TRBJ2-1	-	TGTGCCACCAGTCGGGCTAGCGGAAACTACAATGAGCAGTTCTTC	CATSRASGNYNEQFF
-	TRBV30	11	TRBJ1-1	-	TGTGCCTGGGGACGTCAGAGAGAAGCTTTCTTT	CAWGRQREAFF
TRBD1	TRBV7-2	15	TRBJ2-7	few	TGTGCCAGCACCCCAGGGGGACAGGCGTCCTACGAGCAGTACTTC	CASTPGGQASYEQYF
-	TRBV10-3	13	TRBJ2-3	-	TGTGCCATCAGTGCGGGAGACACAGATACGCAGTATTTT	CAISAGDTDTQYF
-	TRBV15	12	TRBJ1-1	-	TGTGCCACCAGCAGGGGGACCACTGAAGCTTTCTTT	CATSRGTTEAFF
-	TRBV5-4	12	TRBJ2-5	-	TGTGCCAGCAGCTTGGACAGGGAGACCCAGTACTTC	CASSLDRETQYF
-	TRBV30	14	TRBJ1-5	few	TGTGCCTGGAGTGTACTAAGGGGTGGTGAGCCCCAGCATTTT	CAWSVLRGGEPQHF
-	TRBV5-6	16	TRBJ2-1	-	TGTGCCAGCAGCCCGGTCCCGGCGGGATCCTACAATGAGCAGTTCTTC	CASSPVPAGSYNEQFF
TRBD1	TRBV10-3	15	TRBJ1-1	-	TGTGCCATCAGTGAGTCTGGACAGGGCGGCACTGAAGCTTTCTTT	CAISESGQGGTEAFF
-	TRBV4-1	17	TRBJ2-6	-	TGCGCCAGCAGCCGGGACCAAAGAACCCCTGGGGCCAACGTCCTGACTTTC	CASSRDQRTPGANVLTF
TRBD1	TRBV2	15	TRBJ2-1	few	TGTGCCAGCAGTGAGAGTGGGACAGTCTACAATGAGCAGTTCTTC	CASSESGTVYNEQFF
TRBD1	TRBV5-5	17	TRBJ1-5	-	TGTGCCAGCAGCTTGGCCGCGACCGGGACAGGGTTACAGCCCCAGCATTTT	CASSLAATGTGLQPQHF
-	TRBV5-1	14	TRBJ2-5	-	TGCGCCAGCAGCCCAGGGGGGACGGGAGAGACCCAGTACTTC	CASSPGGTGETQYF
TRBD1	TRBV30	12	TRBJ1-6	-	TGTGCCTGGGGGAGACAGGGATCACCCCTCCACTTT	CAWGRQGSPLHF
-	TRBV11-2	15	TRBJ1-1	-	TGTGCCAGCAGCTTGGCGGGATTAATGAACACTGAAGCTTTCTTT	CASSLAGLMNTEAFF
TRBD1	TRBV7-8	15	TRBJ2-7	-	TGTGCCAGCAGCTTAGAGGGGGCCGAAATCCAAGAGCAGTACTTC	CASSLEGAEIQEQYF
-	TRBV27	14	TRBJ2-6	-	TGTGCCAGCAGAATAAACTCTGGGGCCAACGTCCTGACTTTC	CASRINSGANVLTF
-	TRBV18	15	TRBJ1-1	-	TGTGCCAGCTCACCACCCCCGACGGTGAACACTGAAGCTTTCTTT	CASSPPPTVNTEAFF
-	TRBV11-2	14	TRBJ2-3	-	TGTGCCAGCAAAATCACGCGGGGTACAGATACGCAGTATTTT	CASKITRGTDTQYF
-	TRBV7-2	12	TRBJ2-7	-	TGTGCCAGCAGCTCTCAGGGGTACGAGCAGTACTTC	CASSSQGYEQYF
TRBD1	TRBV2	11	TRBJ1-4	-	TGTGCCAGCAGTTTACAGGGGGAACTGTTTTTT	CASSLQGELFF
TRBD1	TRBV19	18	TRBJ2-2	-	TGTGCCAGTAGTATATCTGCCACCGGGACAGGGGGGACCGGGGAGCTGTTTTTT	CASSISATGTGGTGELFF
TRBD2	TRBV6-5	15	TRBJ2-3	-	TGTGCCAGCACCTCGCCCGGGGGAGGGACAGATACGCAGTATTTT	CASTSPGGGTDTQYF